This T cell receptor beta chain was observed in a study of OX40 agonist ivuxolimab in advanced cancers. The wider study: The dose-escalation cohort was about 80% male, with a mean age of around 60 years, ranging roughly 23 to 79. Overall study results and limits: The average count of expanded clones was higher among CD8+ T cells than among CD4+.

Germline assignment: CDR1 SGDLS and CDR2 YYNGEE. The CDR3 runs to 17 residues. V was pared by 0 bases and J by 0 bases, with 3 bases of the junction left unmatched. This table comes from immunoSEQ multiplex PCR, and its TCRdb copy is limited to in-frame clones, with some not included. The sample lists about 100,000 clones, approximately 90% seen once, with under 0.65% in the top ten. As regards this clone: The antigen is undetermined.

The sample here was CD4+ or CD8+ T cells sorted from blood, taken in a trial of the OX40 agonist ivuxolimab. The chain uses TRBV9 and TRBJ2-3; 11 bases match TRBD2. The TCR originated in an adult with an advanced solid tumor such as melanoma, head and neck, liver or kidney cancer. The CDR3 reads CASSVASGRSSTDTQYF. The CDR3 DNA reads as TGTGCCAGCAGCGTAGCTAGCGGGAGGTCTAGCACAGATACGCAGTATTTT. Full variable domain (missing parts from reference TRBV9 and TRBJ2-3): DSGVTQTPKHLITATGQRVTLRCSPRSGDLSVYWYQQSLDQGLQFLIQYYNGEERAKGNILERFSAQQFPDLHSELNLSSLELGDSALYFCASSVASGRSSTDTQYFGPGTRLTVL.